Below, 2 T cell receptor beta chains from the same sample are listed, as sequenced in a study of T cell changes during pregnancy in multiple sclerosis. The repertoire was sequenced with immunoSEQ multiplex PCR; TCRdb's copy has only in-frame clones and lacks some. The data show 20,000 to 25,000 clones, 86% seen once. The sample consisted of CD8+ T cells from peripheral blood mononuclear cells, taken in the first trimester of pregnancy. The origin of the receptors is a female donor in good health, enrolled as a control in a pregnancy study.

The chain joins TRBV4-1 to TRBJ2-5, with D possibly matching TRBD2 (6 bases). The V gene's germline CDR1 is MGHRA and CDR2 YSYEKL. The V end was cut by 1 base, the J end by 5 bases, with 11 bases between. The CDR3 spans 14 residues. The CDR3 region has the DNA TGCGCCAGCAGCCAAGTTGGGGGGATGGAGACCCAGTACTTC. This encodes CASSQVGGMETQYF.

The chain uses TRBV29-1 and TRBJ1-2, with a possible D match to TRBD1 (6 bases). V was pared by 5 bases and J by 7 bases, with 11 bases between. Per germline, CDR1 SQVTM and CDR2 ANQGSEA. The CDR3 covers 11 residues. The CDR3 DNA sequence: TGCAGCGTTCCAGGGGCTGGTGGCTACACCTTC. Amino acids: CSVPGAGGYTF.